These 24 T cell receptor beta chains came from one sample sequenced in a study of PD-L1 blockade in urothelial cancer (dated by TCRdb to 2015 to 2018). The meaning of the sample's time point label: peripheral blood 6 weeks after treatment start. The library was made by the immunoSEQ multiplex PCR assay. TCRdb retrieved this table from immuneACCESS and kept in-frame rearrangements only. Not all clones are present; in checked studies, unresolved V genes account for under half, and no reason is known for the remainder. Here the sample has 120,000 or so clones; approximately 85% occur a single time. The ten biggest clones cover 2.4% of the sample. This specimen was PBMCs, taken around atezolizumab (anti-PD-L1) treatment. The source is a man in his forties or fifties with urothelial cancer.

This chain uses TRBV29-1 with TRBJ1-4; D perhaps matches TRBD1 (6 bases). Germline V gives CDR1 SQVTM, CDR2 ANQGSEA. The length of the CDR3 is 13 residues. Deletions cut 6 bases from V and 2 bases from J, with 10 bases between. The CDR3 bases are TGCAGCGTAACAGGGTCGACTAATGAAAAACTGTTTTTT. Translating gives CSVTGSTNEKLFF.

This chain uses TRBV27 with TRBJ2-1, with 10 bases matching TRBD1. This CDR3 is 15 amino acids long. In germline, CDR1 is MNHEY, CDR2 SMNVEV (reference sequence). The J segment lost 4 bases and the V segment lost 8 bases, leaving 8 bases of the junction unmatched. The CDR3 DNA sequence: TGTGCCAGCTCCGAGACAGGGGGCGATTACAATGAGCAGTTCTTC. Protein: CASSETGGDYNEQFF.

The V and J genes are TRBV6-1 and TRBJ2-7; 7 bases map to TRBD1. Trimming took 3 bases from V and 3 from J; bases not matched to a gene: 14. The CDR3 has 17 residues. Germline V CDR1 and CDR2: MNHNS, SASEGT. DNA for the CDR3: TGTGCCAGCAGTGATGCCGGATTTTGGGACAGAGACTACGAGCAGTACTTC. It encodes CASSDAGFWDRDYEQYF.

V and J are TRBV2 and TRBJ2-5, with TRBD2 identical over 8 bases. The CDR3 runs to 15 residues. In germline, CDR1 is SNHLY, CDR2 FYNNEI. Trimming cost V 2 bases and J 5 bases; bases outside gene matches: 7. This chain's CDR3 is CASSESAGGRETQYF. In DNA form, the CDR3 reads TGTGCCAGCAGTGAATCGGCGGGAGGCCGGGAGACCCAGTACTTC.

The chain carries TRBV19 and TRBJ2-6; 7 nucleotides line up with TRBD2. Per germline, CDR1 LNHDA and CDR2 SQIVND (reference sequence). The junction had 4 bases not matched to a gene; V was cut back by 5 bases and J by 0 bases. The CDR3 extends over 16 amino acids. CDR3 sequence (DNA): TGTGCCAGTAGTCCCGGGGAGGGCTCTGGGGCCAACGTCCTGACTTTC. It codes for CASSPGEGSGANVLTF.

The chain recombines TRBV5-1 with TRBJ2-1, with D perhaps TRBD1 (5 bases). The CDR3 has 12 residues. Germline V gives CDR1 SGHRS, CDR2 YFSETQ. Trimming stripped 7 bases from V and 3 bases from J, with 8 bases between. The CDR3 protein is CASGDSYNEQFF. The CDR3 coding sequence is TGCGCCAGCGGAGACAGCTACAATGAGCAGTTCTTC. Full variable domain (missing parts from reference TRBV5-1 and TRBJ2-1): KAGVTQTPRYLIKTRGQQVTLSCSPISGHRSVSWYQQTPGQGLQFLFEYFSETQRNKGNFPGRFSGRQFSNSRSEMNVSTLELGDSALYLCASGDSYNEQFFGPGTRLTVL.

CDR3 bases: TGTGCCAGCATGATAGTTGAAGCTTTCTTT. Its translation is CASMIVEAFF. The V call is TRBV2, the J call TRBJ1-1; D remains unclear. Germline V gene sequence: CDR1 SNHLY, CDR2 FYNNEI. V was shortened by 7 bases and J by 7 bases, with 7 bases between the two germline ends. The CDR3 consists of 10 residues.

The chain uses TRBV7-8 and TRBJ2-1; 7 bases are shared with TRBD2. V lost 2 bases to trimming and J lost 7 bases; unmatched junction nucleotides: 5. In germline, CDR1 is SGHVS, CDR2 FQNEAQ. This CDR3 spans 14 amino acids. The CDR3 is CASSLQPAGNEQFF. CDR3 DNA sequence: TGTGCCAGCAGCTTACAACCAGCGGGGAATGAGCAGTTCTTC.

This clone was observed once. CDR3 sequence (DNA): TGTGCCAGCAGTCCCGACCCCCCTCGGGATGAGCAGTTCTTC. Translated: CASSPDPPRDEQFF. V is TRBV6-5 and J is TRBJ2-1; D gene uncertain. The CDR3 extends over 14 amino acids. Germline assignment: CDR1 MNHEY and CDR2 SVGAGI. Between the trimmed V and J ends, which lost 5 bases and 8 bases, there was a span of 16 bases.

V is TRBV5-8 and J is TRBJ2-3; D gene ambiguous. CDR1 SGHTS and CDR2 YDEGEE come from the germline V gene. V was shortened by 1 base and J by 2 bases, with 5 bases between the two germline ends. This CDR3 is 13 amino acids long. The CDR3 loop reads CASSLLYTDTQYF. Written as DNA, the CDR3 is TGTGCCAGCAGCTTGCTCTACACAGATACGCAGTATTTT. The full variable domain, in which reference TRBV5-8 and TRBJ2-3 provide the parts outside the CDR3, is EAGVTQSPTHLIKTRGQQATLRCSPISGHTSVYWYQQALGLGLQFLLWYDEGEERNRGNFPPRFSGRQFPNYSSELNVNALELEDSALYLCASSLLYTDTQYFGPGTRLTVL.

The genes are TRBV13 and TRBJ1-2; the D gene is possibly TRBD1 (6 bases). This CDR3 is built from 14 residues. V was shortened by 5 bases and J by 4 bases, with 14 bases between the two germline ends. The germline V gene has CDR1 PRHDT and CDR2 FYEKMQ (reference sequence). The CDR3 loop reads CASSLEQGAYGYTF. The CDR3 nucleotides are TGTGCCAGCAGCCTAGAACAGGGTGCCTATGGCTACACCTTC.

V usage is TRBV7-9 and J usage is TRBJ2-3; D is perhaps TRBD1 (7 bases). V lost 5 bases and J lost 6, with 24 bases in between. Germline loops: CDR1 SEHNR, CDR2 FQNEAQ (reference sequence). This CDR3 contains 17 residues. CDR3 residues: CASSRYRGGSTSDTQYF. The CDR3 DNA reads as TGTGCCAGCAGCCGTTACAGGGGAGGATCGACATCCGATACGCAGTATTTT.

The genes are TRBV7-8 and TRBJ2-1; D may be TRBD1 (6 bases). The CDR3 runs to 14 residues. Germline loops: CDR1 SGHVS, CDR2 FQNEAQ. V was shortened by 1 base and J by 3 bases, with 7 bases between the two germline ends. The CDR3 spells CASSLGQVYNEQFF. For the CDR3, the DNA is TGTGCCAGCAGCTTAGGACAGGTCTACAATGAGCAGTTCTTC. Complete variable domain (other parts from reference TRBV7-8 and TRBJ2-1): GAGVSQSPRYKVAKRGQDVALRCDPISGHVSLFWYQQALGQGPEFLTYFQNEAQLDKSGLPSDRFFAERPEGSVSTLKIQRTQQEDSAVYLCASSLGQVYNEQFFGPGTRLTVL.

The rearrangement joins TRBV5-1 to TRBJ2-3; 9 bases map to TRBD2. V shed 2 bases, J shed 4 bases, and the junction held 8 bases outside the gene matches. The germline V gene encodes CDR1 SGHRS and CDR2 YFSETQ. The CDR3 consists of 16 residues. The CDR3 is CASSFRTSAGSDTQYF. The CDR3 bases are TGCGCCAGCAGCTTTAGGACTAGCGCTGGATCAGATACGCAGTATTTT.

This clone has a single count. The gene calls are TRBV5-4 and TRBJ2-3; D possibly corresponds to TRBD2 (6 bases). CDR1 is SGHNT and CDR2 is YYREEE in the germline V gene (reference sequence). The CDR3 is 14 residues long. Trimming took off 0 bases at V and 4 bases at J, with 9 bases between the two ends. The CDR3 spells CASSLDSGADTQYF. The CDR3 bases are TGTGCCAGCAGCTTGGATAGCGGCGCAGATACGCAGTATTTT.

Only one count was recorded for this clone. This chain joins TRBV5-1 and TRBJ2-2; 10 nucleotides match TRBD1. CDR3 length: 15 residues. The V gene end was trimmed by 5 bases and the J gene end by 6 bases; junction bases not matched to a gene: 7. Germline assignment: CDR1 SGHRS and CDR2 YFSETQ. The CDR3 here is CASRRQGAGAGELFF. The CDR3 nucleotides are TGCGCCAGCAGACGACAGGGGGCTGGGGCCGGGGAGCTGTTTTTT.

The J gene is TRBJ2-1, the V gene TRBV5-6; D might be TRBD1 (6 bases). With 0 bases removed from V and 8 bases from J, the gap between germline ends came to 18 bases. CDR3 size: 16 residues. CDR1 SGHDT and CDR2 YYEEEE come from the germline V gene. This chain's CDR3 is CASSLAGPGALYEQFF. CDR3 nucleotide sequence: TGTGCCAGCAGCTTGGCGGGGCCAGGGGCATTATATGAGCAGTTCTTC.

This clone showed up just a few times. The gene calls are TRBV28 and TRBJ2-7; TRBD1 matches at 10 bases. Germline V gene sequence: CDR1 MDHEN, CDR2 SYDVKM. CDR3 length: 14 residues. V gave up 4 bases and J gave up 6 bases; unmatched junction bases: 6. The CDR3 DNA is TGTGCCAGCAGTTCCTTCGGGACAGGGGTCGAGCAGTACTTC. This gives the protein CASSSFGTGVEQYF.

The genes are TRBV2 and TRBJ2-5, with TRBD1 identical over 7 bases. V dropped 6 bases and J dropped 3; count of bases not matched to a gene: 7. Germline-derived CDR1 and CDR2 are SNHLY and FYNNEI. The CDR3 loop spans 14 amino acids. The CDR3 coding sequence is TGTGCCAGCAGGGTCACAGGGGCCAAAGAGACCCAGTACTTC. Translation gives CASRVTGAKETQYF.

The V gene is TRBV7-2, the J gene TRBJ1-1; D might be TRBD1 (5 bases). From germline, CDR1 is SGHTA and CDR2 FQGNSA. The V end was cut by 7 bases, the J end by 11 bases, with 11 bases between. The CDR3 spans 10 residues. CDR3 sequence reads: CASKQPGAFF. CDR3 nucleotide sequence: TGTGCCAGCAAACAGCCAGGGGCTTTCTTT.

This clone occurred once. This chain uses TRBV2 with TRBJ2-3; D is perhaps TRBD2 (5 bases). CDR1 is SNHLY, CDR2 FYNNEI, per germline. Trimming took off 3 bases at V and 5 bases at J, with 9 bases between the two ends. CDR3 length: 13 residues. The CDR3 region is CASSERRGDTQYF. In DNA form, the CDR3 reads TGTGCCAGCAGTGAGCGACGGGGAGATACGCAGTATTTT.

The chain combines TRBV27 with TRBJ1-2, with 7 bases that match TRBD1. Germline CDR1 is MNHEY and CDR2 is SMNVEV (reference sequence). The CDR3 consists of 14 residues. With V trimmed by 5 bases and J by 4 bases, 7 bases remained unmatched. CDR3 residues: CASSRRQGSYGYTF. Here the CDR3 DNA reads TGTGCCAGCAGTCGCCGACAGGGATCCTATGGCTACACCTTC.

The genes are TRBV4-1 and TRBJ2-7; TRBD2 agrees at 13 bases. CDR3 length: 19 amino acids. V lost 1 base and J lost 3; bases outside the gene matches: 12. In germline, CDR1 is MGHRA, CDR2 YSYEKL. Here the CDR3 DNA reads TGCGCCAGCAGCCAAGTGGCCGGGACTAGCGGGACCTCGGTCTACGAGCAGTACTTC. This sequence encodes CASSQVAGTSGTSVYEQYF.

Comments on this clone: Its ends do not fully match the called genes, so a read error is possible. The gene calls are TRBV7-7 and TRBJ2-2, with 9 bases that match TRBD2. This CDR3 is built from 18 residues. Looked up from germline, CDR1 is SSHAT and CDR2 is FNYEAQ (reference sequence). Written as DNA, the CDR3 is TGTGCTAGCAGCCCCTCTGTAGTAGCGGGAGTGGGCACCGGGGAGCTGTTTTTT. Protein: CASSPSVVAGVGTGELFF.